The 23 T cell receptor beta chains below were found in one sample sequenced in a study of blood T cells in healthy people across ages. Together with a sample-barcoded 5' primer, a J-beta primer mix was included in a second PCR lasting roughly 6 to 12 cycles. TCRdb passed the 5' RACE reads through MiXCR, listing each CDR3 protein once. The sample holds 1,300,000 or so distinct CDR3 sequences, almost 60% seen once. The sample was blood. These receptors were collected from a man aged 18 to 29 in good health.

This rearrangement joins TRBV5-5 to TRBJ1-2; TRBD1 matches at 8 bases. This CDR3 has 15 residues. V gave up 4 bases and J gave up 7 bases; unmatched junction bases: 12. CDR1 SGHKS and CDR2 YYEKEE come from the germline V gene (reference sequence). For the CDR3, the DNA is TGTGCCAGCAGCATCGGGGGGGACAGGATCAGTGGCTACACCTTC. The encoded protein is CASSIGGDRISGYTF.

This clonotype was picked up one time. The chain recombines TRBV12-3 or TRBV12-4 with TRBJ2-5, with a possible D match to TRBD1 (6 bases). Near its end, the DNA agrees better with TRBJ2-7, so the J call may be wrong. The CDR3 covers 13 residues. The CDR3 loop reads CASRPQGRYEQYF. The CDR3 region has the DNA TGTGCCAGCAGACCACAGGGTCGGTACGAGCAGTACTTC.

The chain links TRBV7-2 to TRBJ2-7, with 7 bases matching TRBD1. This CDR3 has 17 residues. CDR1 is SGHTA and CDR2 is FQGNSA in the germline V gene. V was pared by 4 bases and J by 2 bases, with 14 bases of the junction left unmatched. The CDR3, as DNA: TGTGCCAGCAGCTCCGATATGACAGGGATTGTTGCCTACGAGCAGTACTTC. Residues: CASSSDMTGIVAYEQYF.

V usage is TRBV7-9 and J usage is TRBJ2-2, with D hard to call. V was trimmed by 3 bases and J by 1 base, leaving 12 bases between them. This CDR3 is 16 amino acids long. Germline assignment: CDR1 SEHNR and CDR2 FQNEAQ (reference sequence). The CDR3 reads CASSFIGNMNTGELFF. For the CDR3, the DNA is TGTGCCAGCAGCTTTATAGGCAATATGAACACCGGGGAGCTGTTTTTT.

This chain joins TRBV12-3 or TRBV12-4 and TRBJ2-7; 9 bases agree with TRBD1. The CDR3 has 14 residues. V lost 5 bases, J lost 7 bases, and 9 bases stayed unmatched. The CDR3 DNA sequence: TGTGCCAGCAGTCGGACAGGGGACTACAATGAGCAGTACTTC. Its translation: CASSRTGDYNEQYF.

The CDR3 DNA sequence: TGTGCCAGCAGCTATTACGGACTTACAGATACGCAGTATTTT. It specifies CASSYYGLTDTQYF. The V and J genes are TRBV13 and TRBJ2-3, with D perhaps TRBD2 (5 bases). The V gene's germline CDR1 is PRHDT and CDR2 FYEKMQ (reference sequence). Trimming removed 4 bases at V and 3 bases at J, with 11 bases between. There are 14 residues in the CDR3.

This clonotype was observed many times. This sequence joins TRBV20-1 and TRBJ2-6; 7 positions match TRBD1. Germline V CDR1 and CDR2: DFQATT, SNEGSKA (reference sequence). J was trimmed by 2 bases and V by 0 bases; bases with no gene match: 19. The CDR3 loop spans 21 amino acids. CDR3 loop: CSARDQEAAYTGTAGANVLTF. The CDR3 DNA reads as TGCAGTGCTAGAGACCAGGAGGCCGCCTATACCGGGACAGCTGGGGCCAACGTCCTGACTTTC.

The V and J genes are TRBV12-3 or TRBV12-4 and TRBJ1-2, with D unclear. V gave up 5 bases and J gave up 8 bases, with 15 bases separating them. The CDR3 totals 13 residues. CDR3 bases: TGTGCCAGCAGTGAGACCAACCCATCGGGCTACACCTTC. It specifies CASSETNPSGYTF.

The chain couples TRBV13 to TRBJ2-5; D unclear. The CDR3 spans 13 residues. CDR1 and CDR2 from the germline V gene are PRHDT and FYEKMQ (reference sequence). With 4 bases removed from V and 0 bases from J, the gap between germline ends came to 6 bases. The CDR3 spells CASSSANQETQYF. Written as DNA, the CDR3 is TGTGCCAGCAGCTCCGCCAACCAAGAGACCCAGTACTTC. Drawing the rest from reference TRBV13 and TRBJ2-5, the complete variable domain is AAGVIQSPRHLIKEKRETATLKCYPIPRHDTVYWYQQGPGQDPQFLISFYEKMQSDKGSIPDRFSAQQFSDYHSELNMSSLELGDSALYFCASSSANQETQYFGPGTRLLVL.

This clonotype has only one observation. The chain is built from TRBV9 and TRBJ1-4; 7 positions match TRBD1. The germline CDR1 and CDR2 sequences are SGDLS and YYNGEE. After removal of 4 bases from V and 5 bases from J, the junction contained 11 bases not matched to a gene. The CDR3 extends over 16 amino acids. The CDR3, as DNA: TGTGCCAGCAGCCCCAGAGGGGGGACAGTGAATGAAAAACTGTTTTTT. This codes for CASSPRGGTVNEKLFF.

In the case of this clonotype: Germline is not matched at one junction end, which may reflect a read error. The chain is built from TRBV4-3 and TRBJ2-5; D may be TRBD1 (6 bases). The CDR3 length is 18 residues. Per the germline V gene, CDR1 is LGHNA and CDR2 is YSLEER. This chain's CDR3 is CASGQDLRGGPGQGTQYF. Written as DNA, the CDR3 is TGCGCCAGCGGCCAAGATTTACGAGGGGGACCAGGCCAAGGGACCCAGTACTTC.

The count of this clonotype is one. The chain couples TRBV7-9 to TRBJ1-1, with a possible D match to TRBD1 (5 bases). The V and J ends lost 2 bases and 0 bases respectively, with 10 bases between them. Germline CDR1 is SEHNR and CDR2 is FQNEAQ (reference sequence). CDR3 length: 15 amino acids. The DNA for the CDR3 is TGTGCCAGCAGCTTACCAGACAGACTGAACACTGAAGCTTTCTTT. Amino acid sequence: CASSLPDRLNTEAFF.

V gene TRBV6-5 combines with J gene TRBJ2-7; D is ambiguous. CDR1 is MNHEY and CDR2 is SVGAGI in the germline V gene. This CDR3 region has 13 residues. V lost 10 bases and J 0 bases, leaving 13 bases between the germline ends. The CDR3 region is CATRRPPSYEQYF. The CDR3 DNA is TGTGCCACCCGGCGGCCACCCTCCTACGAGCAGTACTTC.

The chain has TRBV29-1 and TRBJ2-2; D ambiguous. Trimming removed 3 bases at V and 2 bases at J, with 7 bases between. Germline CDR1 reads SQVTM; CDR2 reads ANQGSEA. This CDR3 contains 13 residues. CDR3 in DNA: TGCAGCGTTGAGCCAGCCAACACCGGGGAGCTGTTTTTT. Translating it yields CSVEPANTGELFF.

This clonotype was counted a single time. The chain has TRBV3-1 and TRBJ2-1; 10 nucleotides match TRBD2. The junction had 6 bases not matched to a gene; V was cut back by 5 bases and J by 2 bases. Per the germline V gene, CDR1 is LGHDT and CDR2 is YNNKEL (reference sequence). The CDR3 consists of 16 residues. The CDR3 sequence: CASSYSGRATYNEQFF. In nucleotides, the CDR3 is TGTGCCAGCAGCTACAGCGGGAGGGCGACCTACAATGAGCAGTTCTTC.

J is TRBJ2-7 and V is TRBV7-9, with D uncertain. Germline assignment: CDR1 SEHNR and CDR2 FQNEAQ (reference sequence). The CDR3 runs to 13 residues. V was shortened by 5 bases and J by 0 bases, with 8 bases between the two germline ends. For the CDR3, the DNA is TGTGCCAGCAGCGAGACCAGCTCCTACGAGCAGTACTTC. It is translated as CASSETSSYEQYF.

There are a few counts of this clonotype. This chain links TRBV7-9 with TRBJ2-3; D gene unclear. Trimming shortened V by 1 base and J by 3 bases, and 11 bases separated the two germline ends. Germline V gene lookup returns CDR1 SEHNR and CDR2 FQNEAQ (reference sequence). The CDR3 is 15 residues long. This CDR3 reads CASSLGSGATDTQYF. The DNA for the CDR3 is TGTGCCAGCAGCTTAGGATCAGGTGCTACAGATACGCAGTATTTT.

About this clonotype itself: One end of the junction varies from germline; a read error may be responsible. CDR3 DNA: TGTGCCACCAGCAGAGATCGGTCGTCCTCTAATTCACCCCTCCACTTT. Translating gives CATSRDRSSSNSPLHF. The genes are TRBV15 and TRBJ1-6; D is ambiguous. The CDR3 runs to 16 residues. Germline V gene data show CDR1 as LNHNV and CDR2 as YYDKDF (reference sequence).

Notes on this clonotype: A much larger clone lies one base from this, so it may be a read error. V usage is TRBV6-2 or TRBV6-3 and J usage is TRBJ2-3; TRBD1 matches 7 bases. Germline V gene sequence: CDR1 MNHEY, CDR2 SVGEGT. J lost 2 bases, V lost 8 bases, and 13 bases had no gene match. The length of the CDR3 is 16 residues. CDR3 nucleotide sequence: TGTGCCAGCGGTCCGGGACAGATCCCCCTCACAGATACGCAGTATTTT. Amino acid sequence: CASGPGQIPLTDTQYF.

The V gene is TRBV20-1, the J gene TRBJ2-1; D uncertain. CDR1 and CDR2 (germline): DFQATT, SNEGSKA (reference sequence). V dropped 5 bases and J dropped 9 bases, with 20 bases sitting between them. The CDR3 has 14 residues. This CDR3 is CSAPSEFGLGEQFF. The CDR3 DNA follows: TGCAGTGCTCCCAGCGAGTTCGGTTTAGGTGAGCAGTTCTTC.

The table lists this clonotype with a few counts. This chain uses TRBV5-8 with TRBJ2-3; D gene unclear. CDR1 is SGHTS and CDR2 is YDEGEE in the germline V gene. This CDR3 is built from 11 residues. With 4 bases removed from V and 6 bases from J, the gap between germline ends came to 6 bases. The CDR3 sequence is CASSRYDTQYF. CDR3 in DNA: TGTGCCAGCAGCCGTTACGATACGCAGTATTTT.

The CDR3, as DNA: TGTGCCATCAGTGAGTCGAATGGGACTCCATCGCCGGATACGCAGTATTTT. Encoded protein: CAISESNGTPSPDTQYF. J is TRBJ2-3 and V is TRBV10-3, with D perhaps matching TRBD2 (6 bases). V was trimmed by 0 bases and J by 6 bases, leaving 19 bases between them. CDR1 and CDR2 (germline): ENHRY, SYGVKD. The CDR3 runs to 17 residues.

The CDR3 DNA is TGTGCCAGCTCACCTTCCGACAGGAATAGGGTCAATGAGCAGTACTTC. This encodes CASSPSDRNRVNEQYF. The rearrangement links TRBV18 to TRBJ2-1; D may be TRBD1 (6 bases). The DNA matches TRBJ2-7 better at its end, which makes the J call doubtful. The CDR3 sequence is 16 residues long. CDR1 and CDR2 from the germline V gene are KGHSH and LQKENI.